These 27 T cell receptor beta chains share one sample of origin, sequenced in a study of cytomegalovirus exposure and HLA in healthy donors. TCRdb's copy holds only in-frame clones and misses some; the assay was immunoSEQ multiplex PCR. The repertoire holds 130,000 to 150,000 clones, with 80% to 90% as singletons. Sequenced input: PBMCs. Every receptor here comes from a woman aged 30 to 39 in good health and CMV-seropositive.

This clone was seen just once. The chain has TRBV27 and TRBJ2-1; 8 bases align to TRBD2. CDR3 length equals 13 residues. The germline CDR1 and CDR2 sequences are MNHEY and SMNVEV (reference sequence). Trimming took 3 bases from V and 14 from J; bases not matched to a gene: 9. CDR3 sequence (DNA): TGTGCCAGCAGTTTGGTCGAGCGGGAGCTGGAGTTCTTC. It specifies CASSLVERELEFF.

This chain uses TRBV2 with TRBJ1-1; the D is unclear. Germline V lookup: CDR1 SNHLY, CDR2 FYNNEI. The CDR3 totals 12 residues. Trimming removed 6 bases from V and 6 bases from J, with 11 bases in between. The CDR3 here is CASRAQVPEAFF. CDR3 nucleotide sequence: TGTGCCAGCAGAGCTCAGGTCCCTGAAGCTTTCTTT.

CDR3 nucleotide sequence: TGTGCCAGCAGCCTACAGGGGACCAAACTGTTTTTT. Translated, it gives CASSLQGTKLFF. The chain joins TRBV11-2 to TRBJ1-4; the match to TRBD1 covers 7 bases. J lost 11 bases, V lost 5 bases, and 5 bases had no gene match. Germline lookup yields CDR1 SGHAT and CDR2 FQNNGV. The CDR3 has 12 residues.

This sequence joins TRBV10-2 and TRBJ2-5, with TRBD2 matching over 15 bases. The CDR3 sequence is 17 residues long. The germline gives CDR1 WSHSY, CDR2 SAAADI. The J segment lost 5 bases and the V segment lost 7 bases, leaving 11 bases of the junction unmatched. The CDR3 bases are TGCGCCAGCAATTGGACTAGCGGGAGGGCCTTATGGGAGACCCAGTACTTC. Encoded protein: CASNWTSGRALWETQYF.

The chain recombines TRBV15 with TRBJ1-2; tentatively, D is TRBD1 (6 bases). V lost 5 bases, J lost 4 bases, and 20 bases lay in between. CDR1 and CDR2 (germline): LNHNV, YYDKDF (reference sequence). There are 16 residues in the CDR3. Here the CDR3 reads CATSYAGTTNPYGYTF. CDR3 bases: TGTGCCACCAGCTACGCAGGGACAACAAACCCCTATGGCTACACCTTC.

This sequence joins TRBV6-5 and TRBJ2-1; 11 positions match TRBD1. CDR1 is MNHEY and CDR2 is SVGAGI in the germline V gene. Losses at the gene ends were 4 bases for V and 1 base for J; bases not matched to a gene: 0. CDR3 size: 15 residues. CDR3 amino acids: CASSWDRGSYNEQFF. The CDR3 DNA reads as TGTGCCAGCAGTTGGGACAGGGGGTCCTACAATGAGCAGTTCTTC.

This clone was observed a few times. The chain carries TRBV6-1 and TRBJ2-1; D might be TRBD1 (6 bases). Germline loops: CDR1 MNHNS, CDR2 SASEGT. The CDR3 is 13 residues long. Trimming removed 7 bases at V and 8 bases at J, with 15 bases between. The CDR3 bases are TGTGCCAGCACCCCAAACAGGGTCTATGAGCAGTTCTTC. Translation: CASTPNRVYEQFF.

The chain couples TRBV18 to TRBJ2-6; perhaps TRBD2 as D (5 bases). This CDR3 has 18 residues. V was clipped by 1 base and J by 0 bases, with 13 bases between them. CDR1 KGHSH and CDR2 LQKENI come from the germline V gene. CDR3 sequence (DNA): TGTGCCAGCTCACCACAATCGCCCGGGGACTCTGGGGCCAACGTCCTGACTTTC. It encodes CASSPQSPGDSGANVLTF.

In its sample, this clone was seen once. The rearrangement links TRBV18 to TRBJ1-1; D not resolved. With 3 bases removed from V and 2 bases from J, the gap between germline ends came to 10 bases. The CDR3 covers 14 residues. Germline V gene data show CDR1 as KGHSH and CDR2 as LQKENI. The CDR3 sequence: CASSPLGLNTEAFF. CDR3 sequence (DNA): TGTGCCAGCTCACCTCTAGGACTCAACACTGAAGCTTTCTTT.

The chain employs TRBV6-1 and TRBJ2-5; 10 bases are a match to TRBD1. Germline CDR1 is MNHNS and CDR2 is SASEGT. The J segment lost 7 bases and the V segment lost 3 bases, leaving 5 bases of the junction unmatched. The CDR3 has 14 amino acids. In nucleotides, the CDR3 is TGTGCCAGCAGTGAGGGAGGGACAGGGGTGACCCAGTACTTC. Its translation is CASSEGGTGVTQYF.

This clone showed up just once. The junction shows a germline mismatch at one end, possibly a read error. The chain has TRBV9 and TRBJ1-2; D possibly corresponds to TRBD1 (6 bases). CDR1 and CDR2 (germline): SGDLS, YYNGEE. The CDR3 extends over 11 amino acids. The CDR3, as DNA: TGTGCCAGCAGCGTTACAGGGTCCTTCTCCTTC. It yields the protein CASSVTGSFSF.

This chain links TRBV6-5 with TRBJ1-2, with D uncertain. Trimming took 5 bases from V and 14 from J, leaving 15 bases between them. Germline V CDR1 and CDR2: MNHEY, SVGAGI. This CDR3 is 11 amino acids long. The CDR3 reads CASSEAAAETF. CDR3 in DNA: TGTGCCAGCAGTGAAGCGGCAGCCGAGACCTTC.

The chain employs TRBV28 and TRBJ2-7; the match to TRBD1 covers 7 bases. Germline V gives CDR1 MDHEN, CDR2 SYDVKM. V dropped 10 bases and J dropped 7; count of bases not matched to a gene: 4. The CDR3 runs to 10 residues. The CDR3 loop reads CATRDREQYF. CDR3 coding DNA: TGTGCCACCAGGGACAGAGAGCAGTACTTC.

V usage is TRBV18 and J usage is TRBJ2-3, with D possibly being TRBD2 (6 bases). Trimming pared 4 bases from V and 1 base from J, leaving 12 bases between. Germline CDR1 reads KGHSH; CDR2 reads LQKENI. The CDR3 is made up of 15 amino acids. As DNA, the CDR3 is TGTGCCAGCTCACTCTCCGCGGGGCGCACAGATACGCAGTATTTT. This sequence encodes CASSLSAGRTDTQYF.

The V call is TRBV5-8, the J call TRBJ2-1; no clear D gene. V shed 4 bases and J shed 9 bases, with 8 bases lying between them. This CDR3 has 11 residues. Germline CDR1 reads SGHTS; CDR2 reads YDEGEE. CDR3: CASSPSSEQFF. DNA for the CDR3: TGTGCCAGCAGCCCGAGCTCTGAGCAGTTCTTC. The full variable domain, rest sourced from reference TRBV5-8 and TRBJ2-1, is EAGVTQSPTHLIKTRGQQATLRCSPISGHTSVYWYQQALGLGLQFLLWYDEGEERNRGNFPPRFSGRQFPNYSSELNVNALELEDSALYLCASSPSSEQFFGPGTRLTVL.

CDR3 amino acids: CASSAGTGFQPQHF. The DNA of the CDR3 is TGTGCCAGCAGCGCCGGGACAGGGTTTCAGCCCCAGCATTTT. The chain links TRBV2 to TRBJ1-5; 9 bases map to TRBD1. Germline V gene lookup returns CDR1 SNHLY and CDR2 FYNNEI. The CDR3 has 14 amino acids. V was clipped by 6 bases and J by 6 bases; unmatched bases: 6.

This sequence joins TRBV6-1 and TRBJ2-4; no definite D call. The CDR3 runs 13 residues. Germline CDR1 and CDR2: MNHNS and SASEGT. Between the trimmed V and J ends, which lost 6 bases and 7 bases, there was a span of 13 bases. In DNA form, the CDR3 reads TGTGCCAGCAGGGCTTACACCGGGAACATTCAGTACTTC. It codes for CASRAYTGNIQYF.

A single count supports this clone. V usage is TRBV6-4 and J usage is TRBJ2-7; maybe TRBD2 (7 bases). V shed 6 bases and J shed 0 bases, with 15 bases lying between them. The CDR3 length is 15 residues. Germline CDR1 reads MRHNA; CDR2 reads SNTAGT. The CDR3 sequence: CASSWRRGPSYEQYF. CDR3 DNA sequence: TGTGCCAGCAGCTGGAGGCGGGGGCCCTCCTACGAGCAGTACTTC.

CDR3 sequence: CASRDRGRETQYF. CDR3 DNA sequence: TGTGCCAGCAGGGACAGGGGGCGAGAGACCCAGTACTTC. This chain uses TRBV27 with TRBJ2-5; 11 positions match TRBD1. The V gene end was trimmed by 6 bases and the J gene end by 4 bases; junction bases not matched to a gene: 1. The CDR3 totals 13 residues. Germline V gives CDR1 MNHEY, CDR2 SMNVEV (reference sequence).

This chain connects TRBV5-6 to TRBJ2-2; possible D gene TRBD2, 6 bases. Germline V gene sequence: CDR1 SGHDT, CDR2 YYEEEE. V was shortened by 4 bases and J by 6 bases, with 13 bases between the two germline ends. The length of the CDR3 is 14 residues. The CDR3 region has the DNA TGTGCCAGCAGCCCAGGGAGGTACGCCGGGGAGCTGTTTTTT. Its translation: CASSPGRYAGELFF.

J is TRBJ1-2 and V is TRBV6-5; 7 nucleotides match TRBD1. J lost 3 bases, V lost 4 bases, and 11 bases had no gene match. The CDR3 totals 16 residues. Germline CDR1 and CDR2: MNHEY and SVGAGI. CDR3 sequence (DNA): TGTGCCAGCAGTTCCGGCGTTTATGACAGGGACTATGGCTACACCTTC. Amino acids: CASSSGVYDRDYGYTF.

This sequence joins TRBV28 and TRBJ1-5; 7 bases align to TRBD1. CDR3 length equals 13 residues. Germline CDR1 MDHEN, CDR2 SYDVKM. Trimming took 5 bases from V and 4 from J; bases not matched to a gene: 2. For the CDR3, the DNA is TGTGCCAGCAGTCCACAGGGGAATCAGCCCCAGCATTTT. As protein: CASSPQGNQPQHF.

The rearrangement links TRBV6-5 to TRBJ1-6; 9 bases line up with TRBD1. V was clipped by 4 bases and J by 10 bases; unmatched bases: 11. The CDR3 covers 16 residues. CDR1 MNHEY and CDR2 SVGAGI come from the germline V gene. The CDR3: CASSLVGTGTLSPLHF. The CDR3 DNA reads TGTGCCAGCAGTTTGGTCGGGACAGGGACTCTCTCACCCCTCCACTTT.

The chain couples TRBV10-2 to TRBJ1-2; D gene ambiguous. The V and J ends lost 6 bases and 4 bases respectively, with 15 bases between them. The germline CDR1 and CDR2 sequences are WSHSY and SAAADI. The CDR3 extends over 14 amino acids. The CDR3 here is CASRGGGPLYGYTF. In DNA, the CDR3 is TGCGCCAGCAGGGGTGGAGGGCCTCTCTATGGCTACACCTTC.

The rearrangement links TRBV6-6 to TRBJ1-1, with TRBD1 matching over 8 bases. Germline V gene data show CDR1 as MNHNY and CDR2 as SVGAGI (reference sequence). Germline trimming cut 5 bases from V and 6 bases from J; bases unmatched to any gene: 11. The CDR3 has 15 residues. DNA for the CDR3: TGTGCCAGCAGTGCCGCCGACAGGGGATCAGCTGAAGCTTTCTTT. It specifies CASSAADRGSAEAFF.

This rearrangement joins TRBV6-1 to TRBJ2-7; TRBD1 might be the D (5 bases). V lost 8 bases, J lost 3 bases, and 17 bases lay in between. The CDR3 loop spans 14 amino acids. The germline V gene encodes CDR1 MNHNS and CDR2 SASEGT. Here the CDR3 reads CASGRQGSYYEQYF. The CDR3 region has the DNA TGTGCCAGCGGGCGGCAGGGAAGTTACTACGAGCAGTACTTC.

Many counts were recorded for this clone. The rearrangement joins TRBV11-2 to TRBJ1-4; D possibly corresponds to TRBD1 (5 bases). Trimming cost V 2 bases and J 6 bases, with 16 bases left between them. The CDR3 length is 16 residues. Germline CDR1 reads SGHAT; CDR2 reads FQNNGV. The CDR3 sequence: CASSLRTQGWDEKLFF. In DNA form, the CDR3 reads TGTGCCAGCAGCTTACGTACTCAGGGTTGGGATGAAAAACTGTTTTTT.